A single sample gave rise to the 14 T cell receptor beta chains below, sequenced in a study of blood T cells in healthy people across ages. A sample-barcoded 5' primer and a J-beta primer mix were used in a second PCR of roughly 7 to 11 cycles. From the 5' RACE reads, TCRdb called clonotypes with MiXCR, one entry per CDR3 protein. Counted here are 450,000 to 600,000 distinct CDR3 sequences, about 25% occurring once; the ten biggest clones make up over 3.5%. This sample was also put to use in a study of T cells of mothers and their children.

The sequenced material came from blood. Receptors were obtained from a boy between 2 and 10 years old in good health.

The V and J genes are TRBV7-9 and TRBJ1-2; 7 positions match TRBD1. V shed 3 bases and J 2 bases; nucleotides not matched to a gene: 6. CDR1 is SEHNR, CDR2 FQNEAQ, per germline (reference sequence). The CDR3 is made up of 15 amino acids. The CDR3 loop reads CASSFEGATNYGYTF. The CDR3 region has the DNA TGTGCCAGCAGCTTTGAGGGGGCTACAAACTATGGCTACACCTTC.

This clonotype has just a few counts. This rearrangement joins TRBV30 to TRBJ2-1; D gene unclear. From germline, CDR1 is GTSNPN and CDR2 SVGIG (reference sequence). V was trimmed by 3 bases and J by 4 bases, leaving 7 bases between them. This CDR3 has 12 amino acids. The CDR3 spells CAWSVDYNEQFF. The CDR3 DNA reads TGTGCCTGGAGCGTTGATTACAATGAGCAGTTCTTC.

A few counts support this clonotype. The chain uses TRBV12-3 or TRBV12-4 and TRBJ2-7, with D unclear. Trimming pared 5 bases from V and 5 bases from J, leaving 19 bases between. This CDR3 has 15 amino acids. The CDR3 protein is CASSALGPWRHEQYF. DNA of the CDR3: TGTGCCAGCAGTGCATTAGGACCCTGGCGTCACGAGCAGTACTTC.

CDR3 sequence (DNA): TGCAGTGCCCGGATGGGGACAGGGTTCCAAGAGACCCAGTACTTC. It is translated as CSARMGTGFQETQYF. The chain carries TRBV20-1 and TRBJ2-5, with 9 bases identical to TRBD1. CDR1 and CDR2 from the germline V gene are DFQATT and SNEGSKA (reference sequence). The CDR3 totals 15 residues. The V segment lost 6 bases and the J segment 1 base; nucleotides outside the gene matches: 9.

This chain joins TRBV28 and TRBJ1-2, with 7 bases fitting TRBD1. V was pared by 5 bases and J by 8 bases, with 11 bases of the junction left unmatched. The CDR3 runs 14 residues. The germline V gene has CDR1 MDHEN and CDR2 SYDVKM. The CDR3 protein is CASSIRQGGGGYTF. In DNA, the CDR3 is TGTGCCAGCAGTATCCGACAGGGTGGTGGGGGCTACACCTTC.

This clonotype has just a few counts. This rearrangement joins TRBV27 to TRBJ2-7; TRBD1 matches 8 bases. The length of the CDR3 is 13 residues. Trimming removed 8 bases from V and 2 bases from J; junction bases left unmatched: 5. Germline values: CDR1 MNHEY, CDR2 SMNVEV (reference sequence). The CDR3 DNA sequence: TGTGCCAGCCTCCGGGACAGGACCTACGAGCAGTACTTC. It encodes CASLRDRTYEQYF.

CDR3 in amino acids: CASSIWGDTEAFF. DNA of the CDR3: TGTGCCAGCAGCATTTGGGGGGACACTGAAGCTTTCTTT. The chain uses TRBV7-2 and TRBJ1-1, with D tentatively TRBD1 (5 bases). Germline V gives CDR1 SGHTA, CDR2 FQGNSA. CDR3 length: 13 amino acids. Trimming shortened V by 5 bases and J by 3 bases, and 10 bases separated the two germline ends.

The chain uses TRBV24-1 and TRBJ2-6; weak D call: TRBD1 (6 bases). CDR1 and CDR2 from the germline V gene are KGHDR and SFDVKD. With 0 bases removed from V and 0 bases from J, the gap between germline ends came to 11 bases. There are 18 residues in the CDR3. The CDR3 reads CATSDLRGHNSGANVLTF. CDR3 nucleotide sequence: TGTGCCACCAGTGATTTGCGGGGACATAACTCTGGGGCCAACGTCCTGACTTTC.

The V call is TRBV7-2, the J call TRBJ2-2; D remains ambiguous. CDR1 and CDR2 (germline): SGHTA, FQGNSA. With 0 bases removed from V and 1 base from J, the gap between germline ends came to 6 bases. This CDR3 has 15 residues. The CDR3 DNA follows: TGTGCCAGCAGCTTAGCCTCAAAGAACACCGGGGAGCTGTTTTTT. It specifies CASSLASKNTGELFF.

This chain links TRBV12-3 or TRBV12-4 with TRBJ1-4; 10 nucleotides match TRBD1. The CDR3 extends over 15 amino acids. J lost 7 bases, V lost 5 bases, and 7 bases had no gene match. The CDR3 DNA sequence: TGTGCCAGCAGTCCGGGGACAGGGGAGGCTGAAAAACTGTTTTTT. Protein product: CASSPGTGEAEKLFF.

The chain links TRBV2 to TRBJ1-5; D is perhaps TRBD1 (6 bases). CDR1 SNHLY and CDR2 FYNNEI come from the germline V gene. The CDR3 runs 13 residues. Trimming removed 8 bases from V and 3 bases from J, with 11 bases in between. CDR3 residues: CASEDSPNQPQHF. CDR3 in DNA: TGTGCCAGCGAGGACAGCCCCAATCAGCCCCAGCATTTT.

This clonotype was picked up a small number of times. The gene calls are TRBV12-3 or TRBV12-4 and TRBJ2-1; 8 bases match TRBD1. V shed 5 bases and J 6 bases; nucleotides not matched to a gene: 6. This CDR3 is 14 amino acids long. The CDR3 here is CASSPTTGANEQFF. The DNA for the CDR3 is TGTGCCAGCAGTCCCACGACAGGGGCCAATGAGCAGTTCTTC.

The chain combines TRBV11-2 with TRBJ2-2, with 10 bases identical to TRBD2. The CDR3 is made up of 19 amino acids. The germline V gene has CDR1 SGHAT and CDR2 FQNNGV. With V trimmed by 3 bases and J by 3 bases, 13 bases remained unmatched. The DNA of the CDR3 is TGTGCCAGCAGCTTCTTCTACCGGAGGACTAGCGGAGACACCGGGGAGCTGTTTTTT. Protein: CASSFFYRRTSGDTGELFF.

The V call is TRBV6-5, the J call TRBJ2-7; 11 bases align to TRBD2. The CDR3 spans 12 residues. Looked up from germline, CDR1 is MNHEY and CDR2 is SVGAGI. CDR3 residues: CSTSGSRYEQYF. The DNA of the CDR3 is TGTTCCACTAGCGGGAGCAGGTACGAGCAGTACTTC.